The 25 T cell receptor beta chains below were found in one sample sequenced in a study of blood T cell repertoires in COVID-19. Repertoires were generated with immunoSEQ multiplex PCR, while TCRdb's copy carries only in-frame clones and drops some. The sample carries over 300,000 clones, 90% recorded once. The specimen sequenced was peripheral blood. The receptors shown here come from a man aged 18-30 years with active or convalescent COVID-19.

This chain joins TRBV5-6 and TRBJ2-7, with TRBD1 matching 8 bases. Germline values: CDR1 SGHDT, CDR2 YYEEEE. The CDR3 loop spans 15 amino acids. J lost 2 bases, V lost 4 bases, and 8 bases had no gene match. The CDR3 here is CASSIDRGWAYEQYF. Here the CDR3 DNA reads TGTGCCAGCAGCATTGACAGGGGTTGGGCCTACGAGCAGTACTTC. Variable domain in full (rest from reference TRBV5-6 and TRBJ2-7): DAGVTQSPTHLIKTRGQQVTLRCSPKSGHDTVSWYQQALGQGPQFIFQYYEEEERQRGNFPDRFSGHQFPNYSSELNVNALLLGDSALYLCASSIDRGWAYEQYFGPGTRLTVT.

V usage is TRBV25-1 and J usage is TRBJ1-4, with 10 bases that match TRBD1. V lost 0 bases to trimming and J lost 7 bases; unmatched junction nucleotides: 5. CDR3 length: 16 amino acids. From germline, CDR1 is MGHDK and CDR2 SYGVNS. CDR3 in amino acids: CASSEYMGQGREKLFF. The CDR3 bases are TGTGCCAGCAGTGAATATATGGGACAGGGGCGTGAAAAACTGTTTTTT.

The gene calls are TRBV4-2 and TRBJ1-3, with D perhaps matching TRBD1 (5 bases). This CDR3 spans 15 amino acids. The germline V gene has CDR1 LGHNA and CDR2 YNFKEQ. V shed 4 bases and J shed 2 bases, with 12 bases lying between them. The CDR3 is CASSPRGSPGNTIYF. CDR3 DNA: TGTGCCAGCAGCCCTCGGGGGTCTCCTGGAAACACCATATATTTT.

This clone appeared a few times. The gene calls are TRBV7-6 and TRBJ2-7; 7 nucleotides align to TRBD2. With V trimmed by 6 bases and J by 7 bases, 6 bases remained unmatched. Germline values: CDR1 SGHVS, CDR2 FNYEAQ. The CDR3 totals 12 residues. The CDR3 spells CASSRTGGEQYF. The CDR3 DNA reads as TGTGCCAGCAGTCGGACGGGGGGAGAGCAGTACTTC.

The chain combines TRBV6-5 with TRBJ2-1, with D maybe TRBD1 (5 bases). Germline V gene data show CDR1 as MNHEY and CDR2 as SVGAGI. The length of the CDR3 is 13 residues. Trimming cost V 2 bases and J 4 bases, with 6 bases left between them. The CDR3 DNA follows: TGTGCCAGCAGTTACGACAGTTACAATGAGCAGTTCTTC. This sequence encodes CASSYDSYNEQFF.

The chain recombines TRBV12-3 or TRBV12-4 with TRBJ2-5; no firm D call. The CDR3 has 13 amino acids. The germline V and J ends were trimmed by 5 bases and 4 bases, with 11 bases remaining between them. The CDR3 DNA reads as TGTGCCAGCAGTAATGAGCTGAGAGAGACCCAGTACTTC. This translates into CASSNELRETQYF.

J is TRBJ2-1 and V is TRBV27; TRBD1 matches 8 bases. Germline V lookup: CDR1 MNHEY, CDR2 SMNVEV (reference sequence). The V and J ends lost 0 bases and 4 bases, in that order; junction bases with no gene match: 8. The CDR3 consists of 17 residues. The CDR3 protein is CASSLSVPRGPYNEQFF. Here the CDR3 DNA reads TGTGCCAGCAGTTTATCGGTCCCCAGGGGGCCGTACAATGAGCAGTTCTTC.

The rearrangement links TRBV5-6 to TRBJ2-5; D gene unclear. Trimming left V 0 bases short and J 2 bases short, with 5 bases between. This CDR3 contains 13 residues. Germline V CDR1 and CDR2: SGHDT, YYEEEE. The CDR3 DNA sequence: TGTGCCAGCAGCTTGGGGCAGCAAGAGACCCAGTACTTC. It translates to CASSLGQQETQYF.

This sequence joins TRBV11-1 and TRBJ2-7; D unresolved. The CDR3 totals 15 residues. Trimming took 1 base from V and 3 from J, leaving 13 bases between them. Germline CDR1 is SGHAT and CDR2 is FQDESV (reference sequence). The CDR3 is CASSLVFGENYEQYF. CDR3 DNA sequence: TGTGCCAGCAGCTTAGTCTTTGGAGAAAACTACGAGCAGTACTTC.

V gene TRBV7-2 combines with J gene TRBJ1-2, with D maybe TRBD1 (5 bases). The CDR3 is 15 residues long. CDR1 SGHTA and CDR2 FQGNSA come from the germline V gene. Deletions cut 2 bases from V and 6 bases from J, with 16 bases between. The CDR3, as DNA: TGTGCCAGCAGCTTATTCGGGGGGGTAGGGGATGGCTACACCTTC. It translates to CASSLFGGVGDGYTF.

This clone was counted between two and nine times. The gene calls are TRBV28 and TRBJ1-2, with a possible D match to TRBD1 (5 bases). V shed 7 bases and J shed 4 bases, with 13 bases lying between them. The CDR3 length is 13 residues. CDR1 and CDR2 (germline): MDHEN, SYDVKM. The chain's CDR3 is CASTGGVPYGYTF. The CDR3 coding sequence is TGTGCCAGCACGGGGGGGGTTCCCTATGGCTACACCTTC.

The chain carries TRBV6-2 or TRBV6-3 and TRBJ2-1; 8 positions match TRBD2. Trimming at V came to 0 bases and at J to 9 bases, leaving 10 bases not matched to a gene. The CDR3 sequence is 16 residues long. CDR1 MNHEY and CDR2 SVGEGT come from the germline V gene. CDR3 residues: CASSYSGFRGGGEQFF. CDR3 nucleotide sequence: TGTGCCAGCAGTTACTCGGGTTTCCGGGGGGGCGGTGAGCAGTTCTTC.

The chain has TRBV2 and TRBJ2-3; 11 bases are a match to TRBD2. The CDR3 totals 16 residues. Germline V gene sequence: CDR1 SNHLY, CDR2 FYNNEI. The V segment lost 3 bases and the J segment 7 bases; nucleotides outside the gene matches: 9. The CDR3: CASSEGLAEGGNTQYF. CDR3 DNA sequence: TGTGCCAGCAGTGAGGGACTAGCGGAGGGAGGTAATACGCAGTATTTT.

This chain uses TRBV12-5 with TRBJ1-2; D might be TRBD1 (5 bases). Germline V lookup: CDR1 LGHNT, CDR2 FRNRAP. This CDR3 has 15 amino acids. V lost 1 base and J lost 6, with 15 bases in between. The chain's CDR3 is CASGLAPAGRDGYTF. The CDR3 DNA is TGTGCTAGTGGTTTGGCCCCGGCAGGCAGGGATGGCTACACCTTC.

V is TRBV29-1 and J is TRBJ1-1; 7 bases line up with TRBD1. The CDR3 has 12 residues. The V segment lost 7 bases and the J segment 11 bases; nucleotides outside the gene matches: 13. Germline assignment: CDR1 SQVTM and CDR2 ANQGSEA. In DNA, the CDR3 is TGCAGCGCAAACAGGGGTGCGGAAAAGGCTTTCTTT. Its protein product is CSANRGAEKAFF.

In DNA, the CDR3 is TGTGCCAGCAGCTTAGTCTTTGGGGCAGCCGAAAGCACAGATACGCAGTATTTT. Its translation is CASSLVFGAAESTDTQYF. The J gene is TRBJ2-3, the V gene TRBV7-8; D perhaps matches TRBD1 (5 bases). V was cut by 1 base and J by 0 bases, with 17 bases left in between. The CDR3 consists of 18 residues. CDR1 and CDR2 from the germline V gene are SGHVS and FQNEAQ.

The chain joins TRBV2 to TRBJ1-5, with TRBD1 as a possible D gene (5 bases). Trimming removed 5 bases at V and 4 bases at J, with 12 bases between. CDR1 and CDR2 (germline): SNHLY, FYNNEI. CDR3 length equals 14 residues. The DNA of the CDR3 is TGTGCCAGCAGTCTCTTGTCAGGGAATCAGCCCCAGCATTTT. This gives the protein CASSLLSGNQPQHF.

J is TRBJ1-2 and V is TRBV28, with a weak D call TRBD1 (5 bases). The CDR3 consists of 15 residues. V lost 4 bases to trimming and J lost 4 bases, with 16 bases between them. Germline lookup yields CDR1 MDHEN and CDR2 SYDVKM. The CDR3 region is CASSSFQRGLYGYTF. Here the CDR3 DNA reads TGTGCCAGCAGTTCCTTTCAAAGGGGCCTCTATGGCTACACCTTC.

This chain uses TRBV24-1 with TRBJ1-4, with D perhaps TRBD1 (5 bases). Trimming left V 4 bases short and J 4 bases short, with 9 bases between. The CDR3 spans 14 residues. The germline CDR1 and CDR2 sequences are KGHDR and SFDVKD. The CDR3 region is CATSDLDSNEKLFF. The DNA of the CDR3 is TGTGCCACCAGTGACCTAGACAGTAATGAAAAACTGTTTTTT.

This clone turned up a few times. The V and J genes are TRBV6-1 and TRBJ1-5, with 8 bases identical to TRBD1. The germline CDR1 and CDR2 sequences are MNHNS and SASEGT. The V segment lost 3 bases and the J segment 9 bases; nucleotides outside the gene matches: 13. CDR3 size: 16 residues. Here the CDR3 DNA reads TGTGCCAGCAGTGAGGGGGACAGGATTGACCACCCGCCCCAGCATTTT. Its translation is CASSEGDRIDHPPQHF.

The chain couples TRBV29-1 to TRBJ2-5; D is perhaps TRBD2 (7 bases). The CDR3 is made up of 13 amino acids. V was cut by 6 bases and J by 0 bases, with 11 bases left in between. The germline V gene has CDR1 SQVTM and CDR2 ANQGSEA. The CDR3 here is CSVGGPYQETQYF. CDR3 bases: TGCAGCGTCGGGGGGCCGTACCAAGAGACCCAGTACTTC.

Of note for this clone: Other DNA sequences from this sample encode an identical CDR3 as well. The rearrangement links TRBV9 to TRBJ2-3, with D hard to call. The CDR3 covers 12 residues. The V end lost 4 bases, the J end lost 0 bases, and 3 bases lay between the germline ends. CDR1 is SGDLS, CDR2 YYNGEE, per germline. In DNA form, the CDR3 reads TGTGCCAGCAGCAGCAGCACAGATACGCAGTATTTT. Protein sequence: CASSSSTDTQYF.

The rearrangement links TRBV29-1 to TRBJ1-1, with D possibly being TRBD1 (5 bases). V lost 6 bases and J lost 1, with 12 bases in between. The CDR3 totals 13 residues. CDR1 and CDR2 (germline): SQVTM, ANQGSEA. The CDR3 is CSVKQATNTEAFF. CDR3 DNA sequence: TGCAGCGTGAAACAGGCCACGAACACTGAAGCTTTCTTT.

The chain carries TRBV7-9 and TRBJ2-3; 7 bases line up with TRBD2. The CDR3 length is 17 residues. V lost 1 base to trimming and J lost 1 base; unmatched junction nucleotides: 8. Looked up from germline, CDR1 is SEHNR and CDR2 is FQNEAQ (reference sequence). The CDR3 here is CASSLGRREWRTDTQYF. The CDR3 coding sequence is TGTGCCAGCAGCTTAGGACGGCGGGAGTGGCGCACAGATACGCAGTATTTT.

The chain links TRBV13 to TRBJ2-1, with 8 bases aligning to TRBD2. From germline, CDR1 is PRHDT and CDR2 FYEKMQ (reference sequence). The V segment lost 2 bases and the J segment 2 bases; nucleotides outside the gene matches: 5. The CDR3 is made up of 16 amino acids. CDR3 in DNA: TGTGCCAGCAGCTTAAAACTAGCGGTGACCTACAATGAGCAGTTCTTC. Translated: CASSLKLAVTYNEQFF.